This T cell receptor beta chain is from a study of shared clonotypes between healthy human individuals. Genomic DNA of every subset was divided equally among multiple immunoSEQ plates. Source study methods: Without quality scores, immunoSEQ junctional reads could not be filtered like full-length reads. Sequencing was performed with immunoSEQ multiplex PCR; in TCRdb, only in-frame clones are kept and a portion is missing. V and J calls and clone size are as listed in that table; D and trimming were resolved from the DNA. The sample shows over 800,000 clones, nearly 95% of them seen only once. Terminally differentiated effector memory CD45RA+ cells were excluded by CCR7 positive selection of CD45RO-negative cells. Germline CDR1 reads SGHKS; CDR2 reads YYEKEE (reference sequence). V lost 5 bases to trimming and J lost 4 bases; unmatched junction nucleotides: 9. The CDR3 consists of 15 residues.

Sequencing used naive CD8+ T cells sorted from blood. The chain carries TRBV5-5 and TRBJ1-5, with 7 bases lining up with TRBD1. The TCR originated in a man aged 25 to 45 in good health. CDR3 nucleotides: TGTGCCAGCAGTAGACGACAGGGCGGTAATCAGCCCCAGCATTTT. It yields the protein CASSRRQGGNQPQHF. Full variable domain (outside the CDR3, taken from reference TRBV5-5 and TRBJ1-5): DAGVTQSPTHLIKTRGQQVTLRCSPISGHKSVSWYQQVLGQGPQFIFQYYEKEERGRGNFPDRFSARQFPNYSSELNVNALLLGDSALYLCASSRRQGGNQPQHFGDGTRLSIL.